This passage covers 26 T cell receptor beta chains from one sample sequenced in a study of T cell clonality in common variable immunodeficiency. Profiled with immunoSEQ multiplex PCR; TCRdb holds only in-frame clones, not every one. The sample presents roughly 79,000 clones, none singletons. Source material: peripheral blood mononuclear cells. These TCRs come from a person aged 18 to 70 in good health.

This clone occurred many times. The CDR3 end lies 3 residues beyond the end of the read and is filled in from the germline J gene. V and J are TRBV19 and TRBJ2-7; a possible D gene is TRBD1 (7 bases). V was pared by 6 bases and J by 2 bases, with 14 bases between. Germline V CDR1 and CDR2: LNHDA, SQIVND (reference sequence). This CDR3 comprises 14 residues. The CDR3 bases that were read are TGTGCCAGTAGCGTTACAGGGGAGGCCTACGAG. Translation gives CASSVTGEAYE. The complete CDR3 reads CASSVTGEAYEQYF. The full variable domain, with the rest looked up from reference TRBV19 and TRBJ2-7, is DGGITQSPKYLFRKEGQNVTLSCEQNLNHDAMYWYRQDPGQGLRLIYYSQIVNDFQKGDIAEGYSVSREKKESFPLTVTSAQKNPTAFYLCASSVTGEAYEQYFGPGTRLTVT.

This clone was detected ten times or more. CDR3 loop: CAWSSGQGNQPQHF. The CDR3 DNA, read in part, is TGTGCCTGGAGTTCGGGACAGGGCAATCAGCCC. The chain couples TRBV30 to TRBJ1-5; 8 nucleotides match TRBD1. With the read ending 3 residues before the CDR3 end, the germline J gene is used to fill in that end. Germline V CDR1 and CDR2: GTSNPN, SVGIG (reference sequence). This CDR3 comprises 14 residues. V shed 2 bases, J shed 2 bases, and the junction held 2 bases outside the gene matches. Full variable domain (remainder filled in from reference TRBV30 and TRBJ1-5): SQTIHQWPATLVQPVGSPLSLECTVEGTSNPNLYWYRQAAGRGLQLLFYSVGIGQISSEVPQNLSASRPQDRQFILSSKKLLLSDSGFYLCAWSSGQGNQPQHFGDGTRLSIL.

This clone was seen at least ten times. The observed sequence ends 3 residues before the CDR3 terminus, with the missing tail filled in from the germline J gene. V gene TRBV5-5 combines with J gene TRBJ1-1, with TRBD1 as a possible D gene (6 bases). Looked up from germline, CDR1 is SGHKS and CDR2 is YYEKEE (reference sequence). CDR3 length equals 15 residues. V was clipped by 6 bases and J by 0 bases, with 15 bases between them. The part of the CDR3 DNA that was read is TGTGCCAGCAACAAGAGACAGGAGATGAACACTGAA. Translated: CASNKRQEMNTE. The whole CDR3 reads CASNKRQEMNTEAFF. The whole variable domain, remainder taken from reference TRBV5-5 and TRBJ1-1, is DAGVTQSPTHLIKTRGQQVTLRCSPISGHKSVSWYQQVLGQGPQFIFQYYEKEERGRGNFPDRFSARQFPNYSSELNVNALLLGDSALYLCASNKRQEMNTEAFFGQGTRLTVV.

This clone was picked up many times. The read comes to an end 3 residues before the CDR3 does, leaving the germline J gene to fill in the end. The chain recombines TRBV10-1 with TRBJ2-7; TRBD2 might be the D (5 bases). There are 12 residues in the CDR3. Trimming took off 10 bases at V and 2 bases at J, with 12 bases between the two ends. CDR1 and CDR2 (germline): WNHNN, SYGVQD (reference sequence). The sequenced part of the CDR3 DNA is TGCGCCACCTCCGGGGATACCTACGAG. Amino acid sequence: CATSGDTYE. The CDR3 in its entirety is CATSGDTYEQYF.

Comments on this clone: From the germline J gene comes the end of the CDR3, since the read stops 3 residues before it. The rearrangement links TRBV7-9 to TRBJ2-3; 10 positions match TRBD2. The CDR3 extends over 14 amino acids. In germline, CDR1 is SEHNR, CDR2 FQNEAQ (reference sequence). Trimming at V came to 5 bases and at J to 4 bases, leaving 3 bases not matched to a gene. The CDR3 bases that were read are TGTGCCAGCAGCCAGGGGACTAGCGCAGATACG. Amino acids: CASSQGTSADT. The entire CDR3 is CASSQGTSADTQYF.

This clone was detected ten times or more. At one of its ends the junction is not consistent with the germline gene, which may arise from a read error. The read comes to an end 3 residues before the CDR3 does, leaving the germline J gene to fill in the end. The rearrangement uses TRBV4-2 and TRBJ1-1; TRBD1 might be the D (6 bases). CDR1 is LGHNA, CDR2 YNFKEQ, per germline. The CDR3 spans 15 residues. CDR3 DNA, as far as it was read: TGCGCCAGCAGCCAAGATTCAGGGGCGAACACTGAA. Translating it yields CASSQDSGANTE. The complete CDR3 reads CASSQDSGANTEAFF.

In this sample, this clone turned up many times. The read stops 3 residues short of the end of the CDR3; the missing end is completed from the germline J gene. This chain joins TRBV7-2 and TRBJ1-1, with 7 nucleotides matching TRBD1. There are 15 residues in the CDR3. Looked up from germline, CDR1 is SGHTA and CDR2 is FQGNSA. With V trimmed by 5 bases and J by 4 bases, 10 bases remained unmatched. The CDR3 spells CASSPKVAGGTEAFF. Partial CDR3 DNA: TGTGCCAGCAGCCCCAAGGTGGCAGGGGGCACTGAA.

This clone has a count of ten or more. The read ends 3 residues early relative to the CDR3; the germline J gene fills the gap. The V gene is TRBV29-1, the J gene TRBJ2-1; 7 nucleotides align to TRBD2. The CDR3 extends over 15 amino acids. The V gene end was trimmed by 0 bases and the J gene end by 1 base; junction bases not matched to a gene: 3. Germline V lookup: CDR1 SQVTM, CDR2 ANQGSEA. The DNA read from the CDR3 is TGCAGCGTTGAAGATGGCGGGGGATCCTACAATGAG. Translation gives CSVEDGGGSYNE. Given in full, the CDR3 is CSVEDGGGSYNEQFF.

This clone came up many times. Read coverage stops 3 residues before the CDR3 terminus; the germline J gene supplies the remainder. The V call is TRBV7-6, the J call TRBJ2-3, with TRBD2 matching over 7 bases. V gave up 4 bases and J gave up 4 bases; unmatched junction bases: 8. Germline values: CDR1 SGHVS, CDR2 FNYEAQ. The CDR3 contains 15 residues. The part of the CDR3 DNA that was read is TGTGCCAGCAGCTCCTCGGGACTACGAGCAGATACG. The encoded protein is CASSSSGLRADT. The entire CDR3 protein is CASSSSGLRADTQYF.

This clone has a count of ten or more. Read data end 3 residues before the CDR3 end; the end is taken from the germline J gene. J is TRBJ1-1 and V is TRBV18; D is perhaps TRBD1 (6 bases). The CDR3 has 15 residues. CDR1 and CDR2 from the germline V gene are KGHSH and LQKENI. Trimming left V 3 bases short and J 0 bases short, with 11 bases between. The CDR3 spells CASSPFGQLNTEAFF. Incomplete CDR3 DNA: TGTGCCAGCTCACCCTTCGGACAGTTGAACACTGAA.

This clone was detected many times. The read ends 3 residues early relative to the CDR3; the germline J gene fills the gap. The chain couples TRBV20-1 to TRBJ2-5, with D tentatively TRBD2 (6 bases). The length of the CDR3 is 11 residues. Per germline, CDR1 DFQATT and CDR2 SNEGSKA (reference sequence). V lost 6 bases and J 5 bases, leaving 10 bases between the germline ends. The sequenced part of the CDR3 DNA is TGCAGTGCGCGGGACTGGGAGACC. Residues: CSARDWET. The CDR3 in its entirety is CSARDWETQYF.

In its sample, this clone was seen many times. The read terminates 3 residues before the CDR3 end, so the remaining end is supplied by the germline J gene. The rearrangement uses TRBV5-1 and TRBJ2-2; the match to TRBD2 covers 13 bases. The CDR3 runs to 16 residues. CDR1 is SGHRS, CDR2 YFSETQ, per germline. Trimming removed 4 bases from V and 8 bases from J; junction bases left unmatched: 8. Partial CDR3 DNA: TGCGCCAGCAGCCCGTGGACTAGCGGGAGTATTGGGGAG. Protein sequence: CASSPWTSGSIGE. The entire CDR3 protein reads CASSPWTSGSIGELFF. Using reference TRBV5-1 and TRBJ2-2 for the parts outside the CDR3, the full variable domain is KAGVTQTPRYLIKTRGQQVTLSCSPISGHRSVSWYQQTPGQGLQFLFEYFSETQRNKGNFPGRFSGRQFSNSRSEMNVSTLELGDSALYLCASSPWTSGSIGELFFGEGSRLTVL.

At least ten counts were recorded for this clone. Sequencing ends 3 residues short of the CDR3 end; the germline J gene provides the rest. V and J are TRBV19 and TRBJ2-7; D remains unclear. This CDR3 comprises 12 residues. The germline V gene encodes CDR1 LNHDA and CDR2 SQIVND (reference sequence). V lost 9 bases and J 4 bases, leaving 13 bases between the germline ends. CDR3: CARQDYPYEQYF. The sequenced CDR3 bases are TGTGCCAGACAAGATTACCCTTACGAG.

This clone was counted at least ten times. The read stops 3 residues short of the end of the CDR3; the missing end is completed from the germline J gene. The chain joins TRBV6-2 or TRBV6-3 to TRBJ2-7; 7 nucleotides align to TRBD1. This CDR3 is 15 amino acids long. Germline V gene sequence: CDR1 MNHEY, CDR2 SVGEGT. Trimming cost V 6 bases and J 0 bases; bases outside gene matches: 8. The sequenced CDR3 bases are TGTGCCAGCAGACCGACCGGGACAGTCTCCTACGAG. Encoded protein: CASRPTGTVSYE. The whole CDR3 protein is CASRPTGTVSYEQYF.

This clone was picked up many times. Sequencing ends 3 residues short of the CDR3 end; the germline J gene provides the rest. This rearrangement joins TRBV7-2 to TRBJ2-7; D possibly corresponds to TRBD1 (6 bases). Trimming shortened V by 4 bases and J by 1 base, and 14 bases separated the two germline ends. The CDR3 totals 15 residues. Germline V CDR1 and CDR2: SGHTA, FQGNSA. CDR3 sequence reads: CASSSGHLLSYEQYF. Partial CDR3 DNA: TGTGCCAGCAGCTCGGGACACCTACTTTCCTACGAG.

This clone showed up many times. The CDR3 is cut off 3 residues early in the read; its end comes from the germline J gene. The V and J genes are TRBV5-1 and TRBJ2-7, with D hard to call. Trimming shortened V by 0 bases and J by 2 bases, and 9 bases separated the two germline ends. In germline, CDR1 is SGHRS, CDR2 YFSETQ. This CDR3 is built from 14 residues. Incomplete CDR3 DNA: TGCGCCAGCAGCTTGGAGGGCTCTACCTACGAG. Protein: CASSLEGSTYE. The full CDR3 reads CASSLEGSTYEQYF.

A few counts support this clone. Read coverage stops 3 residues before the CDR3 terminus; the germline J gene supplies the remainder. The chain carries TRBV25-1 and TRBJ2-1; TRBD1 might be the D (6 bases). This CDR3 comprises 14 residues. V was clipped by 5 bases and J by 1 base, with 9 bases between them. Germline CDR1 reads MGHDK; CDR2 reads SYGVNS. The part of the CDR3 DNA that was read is TGTGCCAGCAGTAAAACAGGGTCCTACAATGAG. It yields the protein CASSKTGSYNE. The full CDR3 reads CASSKTGSYNEQFF. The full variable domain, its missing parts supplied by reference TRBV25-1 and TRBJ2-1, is EADIYQTPRYLVIGTGKKITLECSQTMGHDKMYWYQQDPGMELHLIHYSYGVNSTEKGDLSSESTVSRIRTEHFPLTLESARPSHTSQYLCASSKTGSYNEQFFGPGTRLTVL.

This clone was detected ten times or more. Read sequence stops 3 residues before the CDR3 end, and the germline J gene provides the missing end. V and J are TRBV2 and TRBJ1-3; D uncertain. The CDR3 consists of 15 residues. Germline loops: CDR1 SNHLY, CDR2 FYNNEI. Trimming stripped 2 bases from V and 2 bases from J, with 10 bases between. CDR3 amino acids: CASSELGPAGNTIYF. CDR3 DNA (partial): TGTGCCAGCAGTGAACTGGGCCCCGCTGGAAACACC.

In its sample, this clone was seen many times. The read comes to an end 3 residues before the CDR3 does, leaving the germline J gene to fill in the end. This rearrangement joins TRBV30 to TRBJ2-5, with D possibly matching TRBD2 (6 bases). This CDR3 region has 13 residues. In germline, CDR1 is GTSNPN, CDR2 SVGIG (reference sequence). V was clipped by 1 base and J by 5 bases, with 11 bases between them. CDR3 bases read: TGTGCCTGGAGTGGACTAGTGCGGGAGACC. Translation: CAWSGLVRET. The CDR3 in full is CAWSGLVRETQYF.

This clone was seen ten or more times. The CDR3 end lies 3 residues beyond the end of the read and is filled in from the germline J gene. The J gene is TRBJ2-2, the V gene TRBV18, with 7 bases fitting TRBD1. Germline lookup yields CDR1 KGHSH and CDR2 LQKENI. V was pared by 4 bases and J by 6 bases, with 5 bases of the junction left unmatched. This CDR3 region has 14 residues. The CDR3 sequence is CASSLSTGSGELFF. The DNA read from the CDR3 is TGTGCCAGCTCACTATCGACAGGGTCCGGGGAG.

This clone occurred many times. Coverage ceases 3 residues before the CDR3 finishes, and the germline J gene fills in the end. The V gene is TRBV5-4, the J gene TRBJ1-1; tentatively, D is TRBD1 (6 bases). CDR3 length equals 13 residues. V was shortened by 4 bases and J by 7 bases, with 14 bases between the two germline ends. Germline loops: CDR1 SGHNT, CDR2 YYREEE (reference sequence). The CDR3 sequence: CASSTPGAFEAFF. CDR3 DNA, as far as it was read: TGTGCCAGCAGCACCCCAGGGGCCTTTGAA.

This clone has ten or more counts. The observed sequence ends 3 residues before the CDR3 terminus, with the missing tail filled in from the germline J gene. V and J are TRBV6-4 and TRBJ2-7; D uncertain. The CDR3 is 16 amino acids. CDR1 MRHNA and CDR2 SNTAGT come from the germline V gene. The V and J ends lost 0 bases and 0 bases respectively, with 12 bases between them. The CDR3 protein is CASSDSIAASSYEQYF. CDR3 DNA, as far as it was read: TGTGCCAGCAGTGACTCGATAGCCGCCAGCTCCTACGAG.

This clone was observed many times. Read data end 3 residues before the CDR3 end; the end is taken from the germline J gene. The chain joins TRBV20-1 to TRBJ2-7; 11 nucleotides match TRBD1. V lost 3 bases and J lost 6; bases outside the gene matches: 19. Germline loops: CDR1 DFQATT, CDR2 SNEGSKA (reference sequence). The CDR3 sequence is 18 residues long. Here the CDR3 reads CSARHSLLMDRGLGEQYF. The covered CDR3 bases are TGCAGTGCTAGGCATTCCCTCTTGATGGACAGGGGGCTGGGCGAG.

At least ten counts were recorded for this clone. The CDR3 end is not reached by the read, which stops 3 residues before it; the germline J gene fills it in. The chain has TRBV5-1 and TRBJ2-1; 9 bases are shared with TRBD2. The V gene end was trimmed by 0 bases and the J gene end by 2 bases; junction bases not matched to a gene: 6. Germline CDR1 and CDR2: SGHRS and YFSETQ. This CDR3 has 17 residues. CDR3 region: CASSLDPAGGTYNEQFF. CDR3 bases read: TGCGCCAGCAGCTTGGACCCAGCGGGAGGTACCTACAATGAG.

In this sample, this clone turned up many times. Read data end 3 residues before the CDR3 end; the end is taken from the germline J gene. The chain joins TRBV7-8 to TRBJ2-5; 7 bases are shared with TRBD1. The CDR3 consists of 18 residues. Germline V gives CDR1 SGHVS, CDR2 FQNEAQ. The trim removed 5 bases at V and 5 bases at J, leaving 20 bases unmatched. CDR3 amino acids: CASSTSVRFRQGDETQYF. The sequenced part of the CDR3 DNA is TGTGCCAGCAGCACTAGTGTCCGATTTCGGCAGGGGGATGAGACC.

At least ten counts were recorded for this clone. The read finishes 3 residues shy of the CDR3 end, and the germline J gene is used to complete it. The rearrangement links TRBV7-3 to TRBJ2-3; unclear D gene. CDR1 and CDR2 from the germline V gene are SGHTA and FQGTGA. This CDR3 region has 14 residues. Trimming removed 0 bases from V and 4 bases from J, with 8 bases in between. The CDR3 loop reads CASSLTRRADTQYF. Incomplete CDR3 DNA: TGTGCCAGCAGCTTAACCAGACGGGCAGATACG. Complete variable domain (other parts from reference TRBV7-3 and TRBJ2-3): GAGVSQTPSNKVTEKGKYVELRCDPISGHTALYWYRQSLGQGPEFLIYFQGTGAADDSGLPNDRFFAVRPEGSVSTLKIQRTERGDSAVYLCASSLTRRADTQYFGPGTRLTVL.